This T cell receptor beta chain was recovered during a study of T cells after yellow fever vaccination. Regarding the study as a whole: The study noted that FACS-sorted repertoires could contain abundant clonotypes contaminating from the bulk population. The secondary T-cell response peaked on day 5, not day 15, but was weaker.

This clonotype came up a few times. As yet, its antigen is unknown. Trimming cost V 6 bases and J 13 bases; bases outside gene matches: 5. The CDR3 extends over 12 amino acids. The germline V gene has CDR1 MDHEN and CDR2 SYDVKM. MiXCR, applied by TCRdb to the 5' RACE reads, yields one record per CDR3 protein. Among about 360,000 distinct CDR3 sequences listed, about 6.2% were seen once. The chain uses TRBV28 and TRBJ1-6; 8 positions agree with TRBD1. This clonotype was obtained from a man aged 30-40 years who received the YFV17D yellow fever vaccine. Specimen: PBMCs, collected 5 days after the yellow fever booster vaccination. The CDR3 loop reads CASSLGQGPLHF. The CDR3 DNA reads TGTGCCAGCAGCCTCGGACAGGGTCCCCTCCACTTT. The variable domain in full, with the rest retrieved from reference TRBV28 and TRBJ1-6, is DVKVTQSSRYLVKRTGEKVFLECVQDMDHENMFWYRQDPGLGLRLIYFSYDVKMKEKGDIPEGYSVSREKKERFSLILESASTNQTSMYLCASSLGQGPLHFGNGTRLTVT.